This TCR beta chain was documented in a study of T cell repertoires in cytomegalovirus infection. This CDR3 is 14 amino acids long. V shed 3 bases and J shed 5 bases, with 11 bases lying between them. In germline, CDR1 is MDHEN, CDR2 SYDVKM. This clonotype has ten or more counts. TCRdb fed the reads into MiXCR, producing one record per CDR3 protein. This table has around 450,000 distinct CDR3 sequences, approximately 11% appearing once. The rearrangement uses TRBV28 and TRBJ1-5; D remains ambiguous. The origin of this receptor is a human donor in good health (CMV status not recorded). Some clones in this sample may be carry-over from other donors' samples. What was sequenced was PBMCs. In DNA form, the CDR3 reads TGTGCCAGCAGTTTGAAGGGCCCCTATCAGCCCCAGCATTTT. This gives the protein CASSLKGPYQPQHF.